These 8 T cell receptor beta chains share one sample of origin, sequenced in a study of shared clonotypes between healthy human individuals. Profiled with immunoSEQ multiplex PCR; TCRdb holds only in-frame clones, not every one. The table has roughly 700,000 clones, 90% seen once. The sequencing sample was made of memory CD8+ T cells from PBMCs. The subset is: CD45RO+ cells pooled with CCR7-negative TemRA cells. The receptors originated from a man between 18 and 29 years old in good health. Some clones in this sample may be carry-over from other donors' samples.

V gene TRBV7-9 combines with J gene TRBJ2-1; D perhaps matches TRBD1 (5 bases). V lost 7 bases and J 5 bases, leaving 12 bases between the germline ends. Per the germline V gene, CDR1 is SEHNR and CDR2 is FQNEAQ (reference sequence). CDR3 length equals 13 residues. The CDR3 DNA sequence: TGTGCCAGCACCCACGTGGGGCACAATGAGCAGTTCTTC. It is translated as CASTHVGHNEQFF.

The chain carries TRBV27 and TRBJ1-1; possible D gene TRBD1, 5 bases. The germline V and J ends were trimmed by 8 bases and 5 bases, with 18 bases remaining between them. The CDR3 runs 14 residues. CDR1 is MNHEY, CDR2 SMNVEV, per germline (reference sequence). The CDR3 protein is CASVSSSGETEAFF. The CDR3 region has the DNA TGTGCCAGCGTCTCGTCGTCGGGGGAAACTGAAGCTTTCTTT.

V and J are TRBV2 and TRBJ2-2; 7 nucleotides line up with TRBD2. This CDR3 is 16 amino acids long. CDR1 is SNHLY, CDR2 FYNNEI, per germline. V shed 4 bases and J 1 base; nucleotides not matched to a gene: 6. CDR3 DNA: TGTGCCAGCAGTGGCCGTAGCGGGTTGAACACCGGGGAGCTGTTTTTT. It codes for CASSGRSGLNTGELFF.

The chain couples TRBV6-6 to TRBJ1-2; D might be TRBD1 (6 bases). The CDR3 covers 13 residues. Germline CDR1 and CDR2: MNHNY and SVGAGI (reference sequence). V lost 4 bases, J lost 6 bases, and 12 bases lay in between. CDR3: CASSLQGMDGYTF. As DNA, the CDR3 is TGTGCCAGCAGTTTACAGGGAATGGATGGCTACACCTTC.

This clone was seen a few times. V gene TRBV19 combines with J gene TRBJ2-5, with 13 bases identical to TRBD2. The CDR3 totals 17 residues. After removal of 4 bases from V and 4 bases from J, the junction contained 9 bases not matched to a gene. CDR1 LNHDA and CDR2 SQIVND come from the germline V gene (reference sequence). CDR3 loop: CASSTGTSGTFIETQYF. CDR3 coding DNA: TGTGCCAGTAGTACGGGGACTAGCGGGACCTTCATAGAGACCCAGTACTTC.

This chain connects TRBV15 to TRBJ1-5; no reliable D call. CDR1 is LNHNV, CDR2 YYDKDF, per germline (reference sequence). The CDR3 runs to 14 residues. V was clipped by 1 base and J by 2 bases, with 6 bases between them. The CDR3 loop is CATSRGTRNQPQHF. Here the CDR3 DNA reads TGTGCCACCAGCAGAGGGACCCGCAATCAGCCCCAGCATTTT.

The rearrangement links TRBV28 to TRBJ2-1, with 9 bases identical to TRBD1. The CDR3 spans 16 residues. V lost 6 bases to trimming and J lost 7 bases; unmatched junction nucleotides: 13. Germline V gene data show CDR1 as MDHEN and CDR2 as SYDVKM. The CDR3 reads CASRGIRDREENEQFF. The DNA of the CDR3 is TGTGCCAGCAGAGGTATCCGGGACAGGGAAGAGAATGAGCAGTTCTTC.

J is TRBJ1-1 and V is TRBV25-1; TRBD1 agrees at 7 bases. This CDR3 has 16 amino acids. CDR1 and CDR2 (germline): MGHDK, SYGVNS. V shed 6 bases and J 7 bases; nucleotides not matched to a gene: 17. This CDR3 reads CASSGIAEGARNEAFF. The CDR3 bases are TGTGCCAGCAGCGGTATAGCGGAGGGGGCTAGAAATGAAGCTTTCTTT. The complete variable domain, with remaining parts taken from reference TRBV25-1 and TRBJ1-1, reads EADIYQTPRYLVIGTGKKITLECSQTMGHDKMYWYQQDPGMELHLIHYSYGVNSTEKGDLSSESTVSRIRTEHFPLTLESARPSHTSQYLCASSGIAEGARNEAFFGQGTRLTVV.